The next 13 T cell receptor beta chains were all read from a single sample in a study of tumor-infiltrating lymphocytes in localized non-small cell lung cancer. Sequencing used immunoSEQ multiplex PCR; TCRdb keeps in-frame clones, though not all of them. The sample lists 10,000 to 13,000 clones, just over 85% occurring once. The sequenced sample consisted of uninvolved lung tissue not adjacent to the tumor. Receptor source: a human donor with non-small cell lung cancer.

The chain links TRBV10-1 to TRBJ2-5, with a possible D match to TRBD2 (6 bases). The CDR3 consists of 14 residues. Trimming removed 6 bases from V and 0 bases from J, with 11 bases in between. Per the germline V gene, CDR1 is WNHNN and CDR2 is SYGVQD (reference sequence). CDR3 bases: TGCGCCAGCAGCCCGGGACTGAACCAAGAGACCCAGTACTTC. It encodes CASSPGLNQETQYF.

The J gene is TRBJ1-1, the V gene TRBV7-2, with unresolved D. The germline V and J ends were trimmed by 1 base and 11 bases, with 8 bases remaining between them. The CDR3 is 11 amino acids. Germline values: CDR1 SGHTA, CDR2 FQGNSA. CDR3 DNA: TGTGCCAGCAGCTTAGGGTACCAGGCTTTCTTT. Its protein is CASSLGYQAFF.

The chain uses TRBV25-1 and TRBJ1-2; D is possibly TRBD1 (6 bases). This CDR3 spans 12 amino acids. Germline CDR1 and CDR2: MGHDK and SYGVNS. V lost 4 bases and J lost 7, with 10 bases in between. This chain's CDR3 is CASSGGAGGYTF. In nucleotides, the CDR3 is TGTGCCAGCAGTGGGGGGGCCGGTGGCTACACCTTC.

The V and J genes are TRBV6-1 and TRBJ2-7, with TRBD1 as a possible D gene (7 bases). The CDR3 is made up of 15 amino acids. Germline CDR1 and CDR2: MNHNS and SASEGT. The germline V and J ends were trimmed by 5 bases and 1 base, with 15 bases remaining between them. The CDR3 coding sequence is TGTGCCAGCAGTCCCCAGGGGGGCGCATCCTACGAGCAGTACTTC. Translated: CASSPQGGASYEQYF.

The V gene is TRBV7-2, the J gene TRBJ2-5; possibly TRBD1 for D (5 bases). Trimming removed 0 bases from V and 5 bases from J, with 10 bases in between. There are 14 residues in the CDR3. CDR1 and CDR2 (germline): SGHTA, FQGNSA. DNA of the CDR3: TGTGCCAGCAGCTTAGCGGGGCCACTGGAGACCCAGTACTTC. This codes for CASSLAGPLETQYF. The full variable domain, in which reference TRBV7-2 and TRBJ2-5 provide the parts outside the CDR3, is GAGVSQSPSNKVTEKGKDVELRCDPISGHTALYWYRQSLGQGLEFLIYFQGNSAPDKSGLPSDRFSAERTGGSVSTLTIQRTQQEDSAVYLCASSLAGPLETQYFGPGTRLLVL.

Within the sample, this clone is large. This chain uses TRBV7-8 with TRBJ2-7, with D possibly matching TRBD2 (5 bases). The CDR3 length is 15 residues. Germline values: CDR1 SGHVS, CDR2 FQNEAQ. Trimming cost V 1 base and J 2 bases, with 12 bases left between them. CDR3 protein: CASSLGGIPTYEQYF. CDR3 DNA sequence: TGTGCCAGCAGCTTAGGAGGGATCCCTACCTACGAGCAGTACTTC. Combining the CDR3 with reference TRBV7-8 and TRBJ2-7 gives the whole variable domain GAGVSQSPRYKVAKRGQDVALRCDPISGHVSLFWYQQALGQGPEFLTYFQNEAQLDKSGLPSDRFFAERPEGSVSTLKIQRTQQEDSAVYLCASSLGGIPTYEQYFGPGTRLTVT.

The V call is TRBV4-2, the J call TRBJ1-1, with TRBD1 identical over 8 bases. V lost 1 base to trimming and J lost 8 bases; unmatched junction nucleotides: 0. This CDR3 has 12 amino acids. Germline V lookup: CDR1 LGHNA, CDR2 YNFKEQ. CDR3 in DNA: TGTGCCAGCAGCCAAGGACAGGGGGAAGCTTTCTTT. Translating gives CASSQGQGEAFF.

V usage is TRBV27 and J usage is TRBJ2-7; TRBD2 matches 8 bases. The germline CDR1 and CDR2 sequences are MNHEY and SMNVEV (reference sequence). The CDR3 is 12 residues long. Unmatched junction bases numbered 6, after V lost 4 bases and J lost 10 bases. The CDR3 DNA sequence: TGTGCCAGCAGTTCCGGGACTAGGGTTCAGTACTTC. Translated: CASSSGTRVQYF.

V usage is TRBV11-1 and J usage is TRBJ2-7; 7 nucleotides agree with TRBD1. The trim removed 5 bases at V and 0 bases at J, leaving 4 bases unmatched. The CDR3 has 14 residues. Germline CDR1 SGHAT, CDR2 FQDESV (reference sequence). CDR3 sequence (DNA): TGTGCCAGCAGCGGCCGGGACAGCTCCTACGAGCAGTACTTC. It is translated as CASSGRDSSYEQYF.

The chain recombines TRBV5-4 with TRBJ1-1; D gene unclear. CDR1 SGHNT and CDR2 YYREEE come from the germline V gene (reference sequence). The CDR3 length is 14 residues. V dropped 4 bases and J dropped 1 base, with 11 bases sitting between them. CDR3 bases: TGTGCCAGCAGCCCAACCACAAAGAACACTGAAGCTTTCTTT. Translating it yields CASSPTTKNTEAFF.

The chain joins TRBV4-3 to TRBJ2-1; 7 bases line up with TRBD2. The CDR3 is 16 residues long. V dropped 0 bases and J dropped 1; count of bases not matched to a gene: 3. Germline loops: CDR1 LGHNA, CDR2 YSLEER. This CDR3 is CASSQEWGGSYNEQFF. The CDR3, as DNA: TGCGCCAGCAGCCAAGAGTGGGGGGGATCCTACAATGAGCAGTTCTTC.

V and J are TRBV4-1 and TRBJ1-4; D is unresolved. The CDR3 is made up of 15 amino acids. The ends were cut back, 5 bases at V and 0 bases at J, with 10 bases in the middle. Germline V CDR1 and CDR2: MGHRA, YSYEKL. CDR3 region: CASSSWLATNEKLFF. CDR3 DNA sequence: TGCGCCAGCAGCTCTTGGCTGGCAACTAATGAAAAACTGTTTTTT.

The chain employs TRBV6-5 and TRBJ2-3; D is undetermined. Trimming took off 8 bases at V and 0 bases at J, with 3 bases between the two ends. The CDR3 loop spans 11 amino acids. Germline V gene lookup returns CDR1 MNHEY and CDR2 SVGAGI. CDR3 protein: CASHSTDTQYF. For the CDR3, the DNA is TGTGCCAGCCACAGCACAGATACGCAGTATTTT.